This note documents a single TCR beta chain sequence. Data came from immunoSEQ multiplex PCR; TCRdb stores just in-frame clones and leaves some out. This table holds approximately 70,000 clones, 90% to 95% found once. This sample is part of a study of blood T cell repertoires in COVID-19. Germline trimming cut 0 bases from V and 1 base from J; bases unmatched to any gene: 2. This CDR3 region has 17 residues. Germline CDR1 SGHNT, CDR2 YYREEE (reference sequence). The chain links TRBV5-4 to TRBJ2-2; 11 bases agree with TRBD2. The sequence was obtained from a man aged 45-60 years with COVID-19, enrolled during active disease. The sample comprised peripheral blood. The CDR3, as DNA: TGTGCCAGCAGCTTGGCCGGACTAGCGGGGAACACCGGGGAGCTGTTTTTT. It specifies CASSLAGLAGNTGELFF.